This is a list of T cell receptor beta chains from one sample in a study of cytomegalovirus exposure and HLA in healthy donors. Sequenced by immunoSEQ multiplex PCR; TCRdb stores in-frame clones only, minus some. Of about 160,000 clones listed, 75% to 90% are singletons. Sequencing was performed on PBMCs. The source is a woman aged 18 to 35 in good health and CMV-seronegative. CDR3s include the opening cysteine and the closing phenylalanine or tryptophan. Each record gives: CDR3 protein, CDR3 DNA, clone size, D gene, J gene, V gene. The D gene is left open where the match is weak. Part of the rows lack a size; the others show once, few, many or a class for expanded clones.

CDR3: CASSPPTTGNTIYF; DNA: TGTGCCAGCTCACCACCGACAACTGGAAACACCATATATTTT; size: .; D: .; J: TRBJ1-3; V: TRBV18
CDR3: CASSLEAGAQYEQYF; DNA: TGTGCCAGCAGCTTAGAGGCGGGCGCTCAATACGAGCAGTACTTC; size: .; D: .; J: TRBJ2-7; V: TRBV7-6
CDR3: CASSLSRGYEQYF; DNA: TGTGCCAGCAGCTTAAGTCGAGGGTACGAGCAGTACTTC; size: few; D: .; J: TRBJ2-7; V: TRBV13
CDR3: CASSLVPGEQSIQYF; DNA: TGTGCCAGCAGCTTAGTTCCCGGAGAACAAAGCATTCAGTACTTC; size: .; D: .; J: TRBJ2-4; V: TRBV7-3
CDR3: CASSSSGGRQYF; DNA: TGTGCCAGTAGTAGCAGCGGGGGAAGGCAGTATTTT; size: .; D: TRBD2; J: TRBJ2-3; V: TRBV19
CDR3: CASSVQGPDTQYF; DNA: TGTGCCAGCAGCGTTCAGGGGCCCGATACGCAGTATTTT; size: .; D: .; J: TRBJ2-3; V: TRBV9
CDR3: CASSPSKDRMSSGNTIYF; DNA: TGTGCCAGCTCACCCTCTAAGGACAGGATGAGCTCTGGAAACACCATATATTTT; size: .; D: TRBD1; J: TRBJ1-3; V: TRBV18
CDR3: CASSLEDRGFGELFF; DNA: TGTGCCAGCAGTTTAGAGGACAGGGGGTTTGGGGAGCTGTTTTTT; size: .; D: TRBD1; J: TRBJ2-2; V: TRBV27
CDR3: CASSTTGTGGFGGYTF; DNA: TGTGCCAGCAGCACCACAGGGACAGGGGGCTTTGGTGGCTACACCTTC; size: .; D: TRBD1; J: TRBJ1-2; V: TRBV9
CDR3: CASQPQGASSYEQYF; DNA: TGCGCCTCCCAACCACAGGGGGCGAGCTCCTACGAGCAGTACTTC; size: .; D: TRBD1; J: TRBJ2-7; V: TRBV5-1
CDR3: CASSLDEGRTQETQYF; DNA: TGTGCCAGCAGCTTAGATGAGGGCAGAACGCAAGAGACCCAGTACTTC; size: few; D: .; J: TRBJ2-5; V: TRBV7-8
CDR3: CASSHGQGTYEQYF; DNA: TGCGCCAGCAGCCACGGACAGGGTACCTACGAGCAGTACTTC; size: .; D: TRBD1; J: TRBJ2-7; V: TRBV4-3
CDR3: CASSEDGRRYGYTF; DNA: TGTGCCAGCAGTGAAGACGGCCGGAGGTATGGCTACACCTTC; size: .; D: .; J: TRBJ1-2; V: TRBV6-1